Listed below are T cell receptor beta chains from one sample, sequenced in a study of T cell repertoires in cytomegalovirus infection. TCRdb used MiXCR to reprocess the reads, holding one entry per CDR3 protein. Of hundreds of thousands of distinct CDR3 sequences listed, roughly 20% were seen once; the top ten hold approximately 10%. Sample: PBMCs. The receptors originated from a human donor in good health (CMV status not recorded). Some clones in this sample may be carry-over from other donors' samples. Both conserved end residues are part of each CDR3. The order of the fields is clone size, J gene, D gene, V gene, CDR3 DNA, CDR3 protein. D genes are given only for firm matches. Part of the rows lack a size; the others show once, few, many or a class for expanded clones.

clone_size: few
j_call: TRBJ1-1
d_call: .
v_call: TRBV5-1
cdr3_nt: TGCGCCAGCAGCTTGGTGGCGGTGAACACTGAAGCTTTCTTT
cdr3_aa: CASSLVAVNTEAFF

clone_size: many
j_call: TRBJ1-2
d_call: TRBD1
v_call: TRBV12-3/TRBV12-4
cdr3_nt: TGTGCCAGCAGAGCAGACAGGGGCTCACAGACCCGATATGGCTACACCTTC
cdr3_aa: CASRADRGSQTRYGYTF

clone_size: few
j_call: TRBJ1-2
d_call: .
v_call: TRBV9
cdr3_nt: TGTGCCAGCAGCGATCAAATCCGGGACCAATATGCTGGCTACACCTTC
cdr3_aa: CASSDQIRDQYAGYTF

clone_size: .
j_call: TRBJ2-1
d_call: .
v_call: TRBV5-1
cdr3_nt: TGCGCCAGCAGCTTGGGCGGAATGGGGACCGGCCCTGGCGGTGAGCAGTTCTTC
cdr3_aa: CASSLGGMGTGPGGEQFF

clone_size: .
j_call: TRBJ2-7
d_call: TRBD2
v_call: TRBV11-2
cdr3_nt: TGTGCCAGCAGCTTAGCGGGGACTAGCGGGAGCCACGAGCAGTACTTC
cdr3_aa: CASSLAGTSGSHEQYF

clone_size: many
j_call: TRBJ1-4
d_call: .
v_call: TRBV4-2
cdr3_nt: TGTGCCAGCAGCCAAGAGGGGGAAAAACTGTTTTTT
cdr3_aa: CASSQEGEKLFF

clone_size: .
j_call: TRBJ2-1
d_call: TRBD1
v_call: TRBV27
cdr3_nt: TGTGCCAGCAGATTGACAGGGACCTACAATGAGCAGTTCTTC
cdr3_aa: CASRLTGTYNEQFF

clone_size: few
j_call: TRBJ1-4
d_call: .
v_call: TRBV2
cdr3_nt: TGTGCCAGCAGTGGTCAGAATGAAAAACTGTTTTTT
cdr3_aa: CASSGQNEKLFF

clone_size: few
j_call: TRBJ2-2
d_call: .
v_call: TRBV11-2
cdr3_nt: TGTGCCAGCAGCGCCAATCATGGCGGGGAGCTGTTTTTT
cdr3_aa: CASSANHGGELFF

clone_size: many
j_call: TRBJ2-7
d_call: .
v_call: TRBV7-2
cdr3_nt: TGTGCCAGCAGCTTCAGCGGCTACGAGCAGTACTTC
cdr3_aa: CASSFSGYEQYF

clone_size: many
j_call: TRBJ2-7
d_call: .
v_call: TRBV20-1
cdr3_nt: TGCAGTGCTAGAGATTTGAGGTCCTACGAGCAGTACTTC
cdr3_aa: CSARDLRSYEQYF

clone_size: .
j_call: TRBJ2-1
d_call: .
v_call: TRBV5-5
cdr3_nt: TGTGCCAGCAGCGCCCCCGGGATGGCAGGGATGATCAATGAGCAGTTCTTC
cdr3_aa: CASSAPGMAGMINEQFF

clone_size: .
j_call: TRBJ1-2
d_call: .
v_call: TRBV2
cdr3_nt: TGTGCCAGCAGTGGGGGCAGGATTAACTATGGCTACACCTTC
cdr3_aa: CASSGGRINYGYTF

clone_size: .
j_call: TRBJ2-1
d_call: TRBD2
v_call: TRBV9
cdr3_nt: TGTGCCAGCGAGAACAGCGGGACTGAGCAGTTCTTC
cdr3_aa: CASENSGTEQFF

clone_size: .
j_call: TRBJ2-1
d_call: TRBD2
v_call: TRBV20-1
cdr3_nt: TGCAGTGCTAGAGACCGGAAGCGGGAGGGGAAGCAGTTCTTC
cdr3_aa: CSARDRKREGKQFF

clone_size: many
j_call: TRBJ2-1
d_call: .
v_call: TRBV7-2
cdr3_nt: TGTGCCAGCAGCCCTCGGGGCGGCCCCTACAATGAGCAGTTCTTC
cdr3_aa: CASSPRGGPYNEQFF

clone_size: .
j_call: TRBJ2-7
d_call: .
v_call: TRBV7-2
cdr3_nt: TGTGCCAGCAGCCGTTCCCCTTTTGGGGACTCCTCCTACGAGCAGTACTTC
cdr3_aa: CASSRSPFGDSSYEQYF

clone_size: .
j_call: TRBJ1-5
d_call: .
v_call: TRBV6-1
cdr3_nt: TGTGCCAGCAGCCGAAACCAGGGAGCGGATCAGCCCCAGCATTTT
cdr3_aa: CASSRNQGADQPQHF

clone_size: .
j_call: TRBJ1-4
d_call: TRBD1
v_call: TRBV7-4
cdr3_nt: TGTGCCAGCAGTCGACAGGGCGGAAATGGGAAACTGTTTTTT
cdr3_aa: CASSRQGGNGKLFF

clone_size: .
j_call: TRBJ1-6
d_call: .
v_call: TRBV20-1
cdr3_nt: TGCAGTGCTAGAGATGAACTACATTCAACACCCCTCCACTTT
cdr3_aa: CSARDELHSTPLHF

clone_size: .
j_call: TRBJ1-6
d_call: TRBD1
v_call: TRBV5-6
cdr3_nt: TGTGCCAGCAGCAGACGTCAGGGGGTCTGGTCACCCCTCCACTTT
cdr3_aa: CASSRRQGVWSPLHF

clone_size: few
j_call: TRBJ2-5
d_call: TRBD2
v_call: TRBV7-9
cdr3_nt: TGTGCCAGCAGCCCCCGCGGGGGGGACGCAGGAGAGACCCAGTACTTC
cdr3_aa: CASSPRGGDAGETQYF

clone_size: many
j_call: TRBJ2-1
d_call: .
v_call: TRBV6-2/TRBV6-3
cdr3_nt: TGTGCCAGCAGCCAAGGACAGTTAGAACAAGTGGGGTACAATGAGCAGTTCTTC
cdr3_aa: CASSQGQLEQVGYNEQFF

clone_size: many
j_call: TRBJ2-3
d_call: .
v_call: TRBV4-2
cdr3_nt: TGTGCCAGCAGCCAAGAGGTTGGGAACACAGATACGCAGTATTTT
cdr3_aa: CASSQEVGNTDTQYF

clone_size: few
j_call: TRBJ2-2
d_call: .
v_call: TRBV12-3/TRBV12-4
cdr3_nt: TGTGCCAGCAGTTTATTTGGGGGACATCTGGGAGATATGAACACCGGGGAGCTGTTTTTT
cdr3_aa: CASSLFGGHLGDMNTGELFF

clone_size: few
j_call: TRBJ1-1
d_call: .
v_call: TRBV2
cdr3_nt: TGTGCCAGCAGTGCAATACAGGGATACACTGAAGCTTTCTTT
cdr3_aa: CASSAIQGYTEAFF

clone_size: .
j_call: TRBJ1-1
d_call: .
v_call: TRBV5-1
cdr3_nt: TGCGCCAGCAGCTTGGCCGGAGGGGGAGGGTACACTGAAGCTTTCTTT
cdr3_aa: CASSLAGGGGYTEAFF

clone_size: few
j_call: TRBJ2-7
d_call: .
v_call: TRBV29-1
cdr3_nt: TGCAGCGTTGAAACGACACGGGGCTACGAGCAGTACTTC
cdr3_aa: CSVETTRGYEQYF

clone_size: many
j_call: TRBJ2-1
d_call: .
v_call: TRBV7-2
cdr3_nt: TGTGCCAGCAGCCCTATCGGGAGCTACAATGAGCAGTTCTTC
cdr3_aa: CASSPIGSYNEQFF

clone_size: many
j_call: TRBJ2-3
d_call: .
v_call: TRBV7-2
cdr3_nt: TGTGCCAGCAGCCGCCGGACACCTAGCACAGATACGCAGTATTTT
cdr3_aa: CASSRRTPSTDTQYF

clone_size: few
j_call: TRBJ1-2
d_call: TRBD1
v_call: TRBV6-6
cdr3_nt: TGTGCCGCTACCCGACGTCAGGGGGCGTCCGGCTACACCTTC
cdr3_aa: CAATRRQGASGYTF

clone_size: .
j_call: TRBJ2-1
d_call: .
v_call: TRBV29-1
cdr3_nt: TGCAGCGTTGAACAACTATCCGCTGGCTCCTACAATGAGCAGTTCTTC
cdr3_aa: CSVEQLSAGSYNEQFF

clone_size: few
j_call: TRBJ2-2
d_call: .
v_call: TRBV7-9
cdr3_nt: TGTGCCAGCAGCTTAGCGTCTGGGGCCCTGAACACCGGGGAGCTGTTTTTT
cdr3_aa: CASSLASGALNTGELFF

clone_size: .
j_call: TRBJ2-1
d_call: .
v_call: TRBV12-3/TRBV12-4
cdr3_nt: TGTGCCAGCAGCCCTGTCGGGGTCACTGAGCAGTTCTTC
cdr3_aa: CASSPVGVTEQFF

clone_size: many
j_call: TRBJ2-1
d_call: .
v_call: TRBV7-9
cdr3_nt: TGTGCCAGCAGCTTTGGAGGACGCGTCTACAATGAGCAGTTCTTC
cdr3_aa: CASSFGGRVYNEQFF

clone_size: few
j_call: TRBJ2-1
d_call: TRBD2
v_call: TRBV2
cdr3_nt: TGTGCCAGCAGTGCCTCGCGGGAGAATGAGCAGTTCTTC
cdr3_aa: CASSASRENEQFF

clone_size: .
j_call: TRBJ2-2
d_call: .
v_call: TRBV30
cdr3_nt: TGTGCCAGAACCAGGGGTCTGGCCGGGGAGCTGTTTTTT
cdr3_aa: CARTRGLAGELFF

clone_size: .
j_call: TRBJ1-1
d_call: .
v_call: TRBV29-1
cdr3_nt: TGCAGCGTTTGGGAGGGAAGAGCTGAAGCTTTCTTT
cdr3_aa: CSVWEGRAEAFF

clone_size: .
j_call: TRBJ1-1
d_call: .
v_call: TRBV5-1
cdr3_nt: TGCGCCAGCAGCTTGGACAGGAGAAACACTGAAGCTTTCTTT
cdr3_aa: CASSLDRRNTEAFF

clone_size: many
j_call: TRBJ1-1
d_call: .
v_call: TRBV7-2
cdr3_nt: TGTGCCAGCAGCGCCTCCCAAATTTTGAGCACTGAAGCTTTCTTT
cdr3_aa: CASSASQILSTEAFF

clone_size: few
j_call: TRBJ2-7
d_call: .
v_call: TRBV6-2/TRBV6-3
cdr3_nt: TGTGCCAGCAGTTTTAGCGCGATCGCTTCCTACGAGCAGTACTTC
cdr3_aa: CASSFSAIASYEQYF

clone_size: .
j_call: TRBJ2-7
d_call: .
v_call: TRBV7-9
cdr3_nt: TGTGCCAGCAGCCCCAAGCGTAACGAGCAGTACTTC
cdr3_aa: CASSPKRNEQYF